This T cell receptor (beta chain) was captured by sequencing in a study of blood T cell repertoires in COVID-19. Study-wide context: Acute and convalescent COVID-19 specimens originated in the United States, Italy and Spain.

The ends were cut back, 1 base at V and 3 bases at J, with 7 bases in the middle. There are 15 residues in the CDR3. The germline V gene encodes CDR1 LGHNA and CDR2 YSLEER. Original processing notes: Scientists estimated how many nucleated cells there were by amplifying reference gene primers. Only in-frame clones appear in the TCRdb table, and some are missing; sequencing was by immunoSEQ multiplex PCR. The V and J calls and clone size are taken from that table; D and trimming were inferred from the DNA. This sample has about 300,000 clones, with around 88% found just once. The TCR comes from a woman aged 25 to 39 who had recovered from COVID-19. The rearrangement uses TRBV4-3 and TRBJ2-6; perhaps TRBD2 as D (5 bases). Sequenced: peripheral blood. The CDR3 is CASSQARDGANVLTF. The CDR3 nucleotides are TGCGCCAGCAGCCAAGCCCGGGATGGGGCCAACGTCCTGACTTTC.